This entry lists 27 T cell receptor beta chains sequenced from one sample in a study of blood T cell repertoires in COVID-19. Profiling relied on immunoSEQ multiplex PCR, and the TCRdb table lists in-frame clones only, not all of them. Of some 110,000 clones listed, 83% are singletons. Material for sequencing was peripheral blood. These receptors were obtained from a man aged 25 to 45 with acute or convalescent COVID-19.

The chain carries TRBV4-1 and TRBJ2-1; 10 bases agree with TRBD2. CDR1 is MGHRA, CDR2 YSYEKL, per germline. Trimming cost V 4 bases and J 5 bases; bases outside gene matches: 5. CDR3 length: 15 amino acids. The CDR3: CASSPLAGGNNEQFF. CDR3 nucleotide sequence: TGCGCCAGCAGCCCTTTAGCGGGAGGCAACAATGAGCAGTTCTTC.

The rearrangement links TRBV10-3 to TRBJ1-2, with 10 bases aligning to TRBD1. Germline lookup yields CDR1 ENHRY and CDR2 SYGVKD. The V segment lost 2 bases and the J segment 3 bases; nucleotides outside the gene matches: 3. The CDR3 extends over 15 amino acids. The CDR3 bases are TGTGCCATCAGTGAGGCCGGGACAGGGGACTATGGCTACACCTTC. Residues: CAISEAGTGDYGYTF.

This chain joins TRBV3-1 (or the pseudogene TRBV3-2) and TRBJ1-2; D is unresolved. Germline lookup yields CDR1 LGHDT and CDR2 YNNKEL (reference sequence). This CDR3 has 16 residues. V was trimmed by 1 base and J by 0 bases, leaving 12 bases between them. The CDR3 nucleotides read TGTGCCAGCAGCCAAGTTTTTAGAGGGACTAACTATGGCTACACCTTC. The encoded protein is CASSQVFRGTNYGYTF.

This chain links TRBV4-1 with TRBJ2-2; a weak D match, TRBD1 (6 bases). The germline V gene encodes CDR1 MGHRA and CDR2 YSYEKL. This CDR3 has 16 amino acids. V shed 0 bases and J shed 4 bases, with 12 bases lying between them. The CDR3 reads CASSQDGTIGTGELFF. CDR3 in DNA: TGCGCCAGCAGCCAAGACGGGACAATTGGCACCGGGGAGCTGTTTTTT.

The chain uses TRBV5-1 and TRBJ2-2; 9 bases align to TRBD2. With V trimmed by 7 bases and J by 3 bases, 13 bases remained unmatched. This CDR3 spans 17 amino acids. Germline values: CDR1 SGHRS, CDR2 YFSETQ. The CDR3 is CASPFGGVAGDTGELFF. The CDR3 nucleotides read TGCGCCAGCCCCTTCGGGGGTGTAGCGGGAGACACCGGGGAGCTGTTTTTT. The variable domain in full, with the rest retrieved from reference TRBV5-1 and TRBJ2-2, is KAGVTQTPRYLIKTRGQQVTLSCSPISGHRSVSWYQQTPGQGLQFLFEYFSETQRNKGNFPGRFSGRQFSNSRSEMNVSTLELGDSALYLCASPFGGVAGDTGELFFGEGSRLTVL.

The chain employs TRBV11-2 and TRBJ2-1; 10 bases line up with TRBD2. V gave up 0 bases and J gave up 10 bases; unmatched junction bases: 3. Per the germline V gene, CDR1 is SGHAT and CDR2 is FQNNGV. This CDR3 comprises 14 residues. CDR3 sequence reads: CASSLEAGGREQFF. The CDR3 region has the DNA TGTGCCAGCAGCTTAGAAGCGGGGGGGCGGGAGCAGTTCTTC.

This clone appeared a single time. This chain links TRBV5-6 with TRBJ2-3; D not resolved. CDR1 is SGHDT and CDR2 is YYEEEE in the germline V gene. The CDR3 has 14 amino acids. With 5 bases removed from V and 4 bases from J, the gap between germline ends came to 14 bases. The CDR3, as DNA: TGTGCCAGCAGTCTGTCGACTGGCCCAGATACGCAGTATTTT. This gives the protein CASSLSTGPDTQYF.

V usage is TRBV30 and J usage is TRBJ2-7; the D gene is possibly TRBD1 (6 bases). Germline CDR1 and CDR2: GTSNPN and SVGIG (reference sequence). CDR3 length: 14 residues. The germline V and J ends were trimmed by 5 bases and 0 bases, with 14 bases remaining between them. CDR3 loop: CAWEYRVVSYEQYF. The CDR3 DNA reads TGTGCCTGGGAATACAGGGTGGTCTCCTACGAGCAGTACTTC.

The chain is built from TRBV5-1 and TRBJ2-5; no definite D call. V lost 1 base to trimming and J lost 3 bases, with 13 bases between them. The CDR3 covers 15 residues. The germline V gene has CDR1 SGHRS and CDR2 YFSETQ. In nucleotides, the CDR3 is TGCGCCAGCAGCTTGAAGAGTAGCTGGGAAGAGACCCAGTACTTC. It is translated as CASSLKSSWEETQYF.

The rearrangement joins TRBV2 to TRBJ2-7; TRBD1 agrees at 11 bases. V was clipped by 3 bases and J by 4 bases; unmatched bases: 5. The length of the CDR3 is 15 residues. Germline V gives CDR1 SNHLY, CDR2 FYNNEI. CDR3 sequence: CASSDPDRGHYEQYF. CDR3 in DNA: TGTGCCAGCAGTGACCCGGACAGGGGGCATTACGAGCAGTACTTC.

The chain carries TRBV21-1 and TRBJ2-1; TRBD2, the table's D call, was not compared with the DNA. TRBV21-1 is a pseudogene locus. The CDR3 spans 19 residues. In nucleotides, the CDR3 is TGTGCCAGCAGCAAAGAGAACAGATACAGCGGGGGCATGATCAATGAGCAGTTCTTC. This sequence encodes CASSKENRYSGGMINEQFF.

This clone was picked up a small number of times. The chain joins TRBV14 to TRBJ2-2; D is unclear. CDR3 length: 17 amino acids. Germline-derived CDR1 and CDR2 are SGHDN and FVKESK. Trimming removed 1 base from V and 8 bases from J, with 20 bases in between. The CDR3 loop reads CASSQALGLQRRGELFF. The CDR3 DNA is TGTGCCAGCAGCCAAGCCCTCGGGTTGCAGAGAAGAGGGGAGCTGTTTTTT.

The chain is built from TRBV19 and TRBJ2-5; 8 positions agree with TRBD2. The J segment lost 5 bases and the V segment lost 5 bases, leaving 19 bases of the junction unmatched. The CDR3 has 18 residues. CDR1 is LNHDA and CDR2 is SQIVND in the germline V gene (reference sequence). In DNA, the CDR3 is TGTGCCAGTAGTGCCAGTTTGGTAGCGGGGTCCCACGGGGAGACCCAGTACTTC. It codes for CASSASLVAGSHGETQYF.

The CDR3 region is CASSLLQYMNTEAFF. CDR3 coding DNA: TGTGCCAGCAGCTTGTTACAGTACATGAACACTGAAGCTTTCTTT. The V and J genes are TRBV5-8 and TRBJ1-1; D is unclear. V was cut by 1 base and J by 0 bases, with 10 bases left in between. CDR1 SGHTS and CDR2 YDEGEE come from the germline V gene. This CDR3 is 15 amino acids long. Supplemented by reference TRBV5-8 and TRBJ1-1, the full variable domain reads EAGVTQSPTHLIKTRGQQATLRCSPISGHTSVYWYQQALGLGLQFLLWYDEGEERNRGNFPPRFSGRQFPNYSSELNVNALELEDSALYLCASSLLQYMNTEAFFGQGTRLTVV.

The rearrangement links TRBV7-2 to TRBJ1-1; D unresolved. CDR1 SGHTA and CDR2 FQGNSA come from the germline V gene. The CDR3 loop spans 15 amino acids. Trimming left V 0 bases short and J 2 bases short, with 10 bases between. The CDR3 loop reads CASSLAGRANTEAFF. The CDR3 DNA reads TGTGCCAGCAGCTTAGCGGGCAGAGCTAACACTGAAGCTTTCTTT.

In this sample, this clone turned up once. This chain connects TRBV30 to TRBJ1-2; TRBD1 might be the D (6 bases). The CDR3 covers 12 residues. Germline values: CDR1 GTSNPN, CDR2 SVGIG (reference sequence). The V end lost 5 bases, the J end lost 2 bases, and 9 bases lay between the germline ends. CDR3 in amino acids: CAWGDKNYGYTF. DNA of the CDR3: TGTGCCTGGGGGGACAAGAACTATGGCTACACCTTC.

The CDR3 is CASSGRDWQNTEAFF. CDR3 nucleotide sequence: TGTGCCAGCAGCGGACGGGACTGGCAGAACACTGAAGCTTTCTTT. V is TRBV13 and J is TRBJ1-1, with D possibly matching TRBD1 (5 bases). Trimming removed 5 bases from V and 1 base from J, with 14 bases in between. Germline V CDR1 and CDR2: PRHDT, FYEKMQ (reference sequence). This CDR3 spans 15 amino acids.

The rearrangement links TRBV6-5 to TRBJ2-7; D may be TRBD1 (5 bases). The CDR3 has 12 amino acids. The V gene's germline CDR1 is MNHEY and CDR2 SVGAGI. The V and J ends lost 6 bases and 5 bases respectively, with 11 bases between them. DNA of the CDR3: TGTGCCAGCAGCCCCGACAGTAACGAGCAGTACTTC. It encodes CASSPDSNEQYF.

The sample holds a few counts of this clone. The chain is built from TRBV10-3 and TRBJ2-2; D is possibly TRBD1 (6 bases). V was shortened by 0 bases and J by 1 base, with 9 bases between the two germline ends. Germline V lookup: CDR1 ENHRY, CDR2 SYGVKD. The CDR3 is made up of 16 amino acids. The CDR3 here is CAISESGRGNTGELFF. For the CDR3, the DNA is TGTGCCATCAGTGAGTCTGGCAGGGGGAACACCGGGGAGCTGTTTTTT.

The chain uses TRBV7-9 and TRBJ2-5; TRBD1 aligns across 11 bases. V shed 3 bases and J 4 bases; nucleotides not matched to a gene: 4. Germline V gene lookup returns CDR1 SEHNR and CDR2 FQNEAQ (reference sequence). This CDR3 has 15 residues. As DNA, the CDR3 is TGTGCCAGCAGCTTGGGACAGGGGGGTGGAGAGACCCAGTACTTC. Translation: CASSLGQGGGETQYF.

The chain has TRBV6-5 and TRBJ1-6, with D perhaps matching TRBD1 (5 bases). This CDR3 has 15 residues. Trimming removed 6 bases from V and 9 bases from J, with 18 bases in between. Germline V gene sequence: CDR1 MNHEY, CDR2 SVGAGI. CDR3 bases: TGTGCCAGCAGCAGCCATGGGGCGTTGGGTTCACCCCTCCACTTT. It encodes CASSSHGALGSPLHF.

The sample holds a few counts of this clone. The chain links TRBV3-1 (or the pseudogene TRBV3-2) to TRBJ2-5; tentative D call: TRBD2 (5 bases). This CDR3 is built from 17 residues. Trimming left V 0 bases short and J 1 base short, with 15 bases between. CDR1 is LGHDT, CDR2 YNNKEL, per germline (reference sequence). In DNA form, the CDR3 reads TGTGCCAGCAGCCAAGATTTTCCCGGCGGGTTCCAAGAGACCCAGTACTTC. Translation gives CASSQDFPGGFQETQYF.

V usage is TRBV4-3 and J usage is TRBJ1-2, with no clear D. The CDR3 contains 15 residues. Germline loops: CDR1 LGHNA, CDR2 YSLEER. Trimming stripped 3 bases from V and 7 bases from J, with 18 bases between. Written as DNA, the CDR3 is TGCGCCAGCAGCCATTTCGGAGTCAGCTTCGGTGGCTACACCTTC. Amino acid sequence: CASSHFGVSFGGYTF.

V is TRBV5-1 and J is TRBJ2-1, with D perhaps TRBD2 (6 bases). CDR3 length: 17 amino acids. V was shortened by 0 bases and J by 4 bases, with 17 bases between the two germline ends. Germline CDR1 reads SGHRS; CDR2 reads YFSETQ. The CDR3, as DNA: TGCGCCAGCAGCTTGGGTGATAGGAGGGCGGGGTACAATGAGCAGTTCTTC. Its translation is CASSLGDRRAGYNEQFF.

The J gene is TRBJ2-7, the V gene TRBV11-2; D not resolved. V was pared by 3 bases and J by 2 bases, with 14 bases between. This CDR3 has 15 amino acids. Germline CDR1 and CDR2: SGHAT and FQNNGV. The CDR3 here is CASSLGSNPTYEQYF. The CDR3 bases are TGTGCCAGCAGCTTGGGCAGTAACCCTACCTACGAGCAGTACTTC. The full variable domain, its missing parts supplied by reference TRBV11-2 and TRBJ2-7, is EAGVAQSPRYKIIEKRQSVAFWCNPISGHATLYWYQQILGQGPKLLIQFQNNGVVDDSQLPKDRFSAERLKGVDSTLKIQPAKLEDSAVYLCASSLGSNPTYEQYFGPGTRLTVT.

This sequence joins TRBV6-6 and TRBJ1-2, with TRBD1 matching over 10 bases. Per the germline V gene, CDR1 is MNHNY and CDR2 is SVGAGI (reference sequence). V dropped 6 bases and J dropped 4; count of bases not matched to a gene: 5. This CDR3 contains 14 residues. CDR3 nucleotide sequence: TGTGCCAGCAGACGGACAGGGGGGGGCTATGGCTACACCTTC. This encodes CASRRTGGGYGYTF.

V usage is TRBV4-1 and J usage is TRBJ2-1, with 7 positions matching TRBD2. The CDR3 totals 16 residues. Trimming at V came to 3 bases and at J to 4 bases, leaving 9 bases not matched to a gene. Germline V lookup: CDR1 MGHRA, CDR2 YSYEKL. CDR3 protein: CASSHPRASGYNEQFF. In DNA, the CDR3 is TGCGCCAGCAGCCACCCTAGGGCTAGCGGATACAATGAGCAGTTCTTC.